Following are 5 T cell receptor beta chains from one sample sequenced in a study of vaccination effects on CD4 cells after COVID-19 (dated by TCRdb to between 2022 and 2023). These receptors lack a known antigen. In the ViraFEST assay, PBMC were stimulated with viral peptide pools, and TCR sequencing was then used to find antigen-specific CD4+ T cell clonotypes based on their expansion. After around 10 days of culture, CD4+ T cells were isolated with the EasySep CD4+ T cell isolation kit. Negative nucleocapsid antibody results before and after vaccination confirmed that the healthy vaccine recipients had no prior SARS-CoV-2 infection. The receptor library was made with the immunoSEQ multiplex PCR assay. Not all clones reach the TCRdb copy of this immuneACCESS table, which keeps in-frame sequences only. Checked studies attribute under half of the gap to unresolved V genes and leave the rest unexplained. The sample table lists about 24,000 clones, around two thirds of them with a count of one. Approximately 12% of the sample comes from the top ten.

Material: CD4+ T cells from PBMCs cultured with HCoV-OC43 spike peptides, obtained before COVID-19 vaccination. According to the study, the label for this sample's cell subset or site signals: HCoV-OC43 spike overlapping peptide pool stimulation. Receptors originate from a human donor who received a COVID-19 vaccine.

This clone was found a few times. The chain combines TRBV7-9 with TRBJ1-6; 9 positions agree with TRBD1. Germline V gene lookup returns CDR1 SEHNR and CDR2 FQNEAQ (reference sequence). J was trimmed by 5 bases and V by 6 bases; bases with no gene match: 5. The CDR3 loop spans 15 amino acids. This CDR3 reads CASRTGGVDNSPLHF. In nucleotides, the CDR3 is TGTGCCAGCAGGACAGGGGGGGTCGATAATTCACCCCTCCACTTT.

The genes are TRBV18 and TRBJ1-1; D unresolved. From germline, CDR1 is KGHSH and CDR2 LQKENI. V lost 4 bases to trimming and J lost 0 bases, with 9 bases between them. This CDR3 contains 14 residues. CDR3: CASSQNSVNTEAFF. CDR3 DNA: TGTGCCAGCTCACAGAACTCGGTGAACACTGAAGCTTTCTTT.

The rearrangement links TRBV6-6 to TRBJ1-2; 7 bases map to TRBD1. Germline loops: CDR1 MNHNY, CDR2 SVGAGI (reference sequence). The CDR3 consists of 14 residues. The J segment lost 5 bases and the V segment lost 6 bases, leaving 9 bases of the junction unmatched. The CDR3 reads CASRDTQGRYGYTF. In DNA form, the CDR3 reads TGTGCCAGCAGAGATACACAGGGGAGGTATGGCTACACCTTC.

The CDR3 bases are TGTGCCAGCAGCGTAGCGGTAGCGGGGCCGAACACCGGGGAGCTGTTTTTT. This gives the protein CASSVAVAGPNTGELFF. This chain connects TRBV9 to TRBJ2-2; TRBD2 agrees at 8 bases. V dropped 0 bases and J dropped 0; count of bases not matched to a gene: 4. The CDR3 extends over 17 amino acids. Germline CDR1 SGDLS, CDR2 YYNGEE.

The chain uses TRBV25-1 and TRBJ1-4; a possible D gene is TRBD1 (5 bases). Germline V gives CDR1 MGHDK, CDR2 SYGVNS. The CDR3 is made up of 14 amino acids. V lost 9 bases, J lost 4 bases, and 15 bases lay in between. The CDR3 sequence: CASNQGFDNEKLFF. The CDR3 DNA sequence: TGTGCCAGTAATCAGGGCTTTGATAATGAAAAACTGTTTTTT.